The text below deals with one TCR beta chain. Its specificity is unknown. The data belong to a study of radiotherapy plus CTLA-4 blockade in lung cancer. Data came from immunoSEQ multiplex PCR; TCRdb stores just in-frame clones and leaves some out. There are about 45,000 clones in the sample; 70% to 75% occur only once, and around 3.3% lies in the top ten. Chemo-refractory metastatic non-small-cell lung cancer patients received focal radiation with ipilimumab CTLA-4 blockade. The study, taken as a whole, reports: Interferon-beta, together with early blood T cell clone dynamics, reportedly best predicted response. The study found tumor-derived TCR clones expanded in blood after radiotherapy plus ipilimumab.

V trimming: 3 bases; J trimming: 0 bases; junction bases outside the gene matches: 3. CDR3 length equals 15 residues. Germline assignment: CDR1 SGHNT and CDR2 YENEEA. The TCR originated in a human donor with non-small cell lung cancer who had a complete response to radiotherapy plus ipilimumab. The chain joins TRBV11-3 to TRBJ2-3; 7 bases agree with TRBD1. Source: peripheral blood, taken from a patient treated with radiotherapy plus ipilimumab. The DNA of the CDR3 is TGTGCCAGCAGCTTGACAGGGAGTAGCACAGATACGCAGTATTTT. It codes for CASSLTGSSTDTQYF. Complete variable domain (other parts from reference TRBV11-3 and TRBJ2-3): EAGVVQSPRYKIIEKKQPVAFWCNPISGHNTLYWYLQNLGQGPELLIRYENEEAVDDSQLPKDRFSAERLKGVDSTLKIQPAELGDSAVYLCASSLTGSSTDTQYFGPGTRLTVL.